This T cell receptor beta chain appears in the sequencing data of a study of T cells in localized non-small cell lung cancer (dated by TCRdb to 2018 to 2020). About the investigation overall: Comparing tumors with uninvolved tumor-adjacent lungs, the study looked at the T cell repertoires of 236 patients with early-stage NSCLC. The cohort was made up of around 250 treatment-naive NSCLC patients whose localized lung tumors had been resected. The mean age of the NSCLC patients was under 70 years, with about 130 men and about a hundred women.

This clone has only a few counts. Its target antigen remains unknown. No base-level quality is on record; no much larger clone is a single base apart. The V and J ends are trimmed by 0 bases and 2 bases, leaving 14 bases between them. The CDR3 covers 16 residues, taking in both the cysteine and the phenylalanine. Only the CDR3 DNA is retained, 48 bases long and in frame from the first base. CDR1 SGHRS and CDR2 YFSETQ are derived from the germline V gene. The immunoSEQ Assay was used to sequence TCR beta CDR3 regions from DNA. As for how the authors treated the data: To compute T cell density, TCR beta template counts were normalized to usable DNA, which was estimated by amplifying housekeeping genes. The preseqR package was used to estimate richness by extrapolating to 400,000 templates for PBMC samples and to 120,000 templates for tissue samples. Clonality was defined by subtracting Pielou's evenness from one. Tissue-enriched TCRs were identified by differential abundance testing using productive amino-acid clonotypes, minimum total count 5 and alpha 0.1. The Jaccard Index and the Morisita Overlap Index were used to quantify repertoire overlap between compartments. GLIPH grouped TCR beta CDR3s together with public tetramer-defined viral CDR3s, and a viral motif had to include at least three viral sequences and show V-gene enrichment. The immuneACCESS repertoire file appears here via TCRdb, limited to in-frame rearrangements. These files lack a portion of the clones; in checked studies, under half of the deficit traces to unresolved V genes, and the cause of the others is not known. V, J and clone size were drawn from that table, and D and trimming were deduced from the DNA. This sample has 1,500 or so clones in its table, and around a third of those were observed once. The top ten constitute 15% of the sample.

The full study reports these points: Longer overall survival was associated with higher T cell density in blood, whereas shorter survival was associated with higher clonality in adjacent lung. Uninvolved tumor-adjacent lung showed the highest T cell clonality, higher than tumor, which suggests more focused antigenic responses in the uninvolved tumor-adjacent lung. Because of the exploratory design, TCR variables were selected using unadjusted p-values without false-discovery rate correction. Because multi-region sequencing of the tumors was not done, intratumor heterogeneity could not be ruled out. A median of approximately 55 of the top 100 tumor clones were detected in paired uninvolved adjacent lung, and some 30 of these tumor clones were also found among the top 100 clones of the paired uninvolved adjacent lung.

Uninvolved adjacent lung was taken at least 2 cm from the tumor margin and confirmed free of atypia by two independent pathologists. At diagnosis, peripheral blood, uninvolved tumor-adjacent lung and tumor were collected and stored as a combination of fresh-frozen and FFPE material. Rearrangement joined TRBV5-1 to TRBJ1-1, with no confidently assigned D gene. This TCR was sampled from a woman aged 35-75 years with stage I lung adenocarcinoma. Sequencing used normal lung tissue next to the tumor, obtained before any cancer treatment. The CDR3 corresponds to CASSLEGINRNTEAFF. The DNA is TGCGCCAGCAGCTTGGAGGGTATAAACAGAAACACTGAAGCTTTCTTT.